The subject of this entry is one T cell receptor beta chain. The source of the sample is a study of blood T cell repertoires in COVID-19. The CDR3 consists of 10 residues. Per the germline V gene, CDR1 is DFQATT and CDR2 is SNEGSKA (reference sequence). TCRdb keeps only in-frame clones here, not all; method: immunoSEQ multiplex PCR. The data show more than 250,000 clones, 87% seen once. The V gene is TRBV20-1, the J gene TRBJ2-1; 7 bases match TRBD2. This clonotype originated in a woman in her thirties who had recovered from COVID-19. Sequenced material: PBMCs or T cells enriched from blood (not recorded which). CDR3 in amino acids: CSPMGRAEFF. CDR3 nucleotide sequence: TGCAGCCCAATGGGGAGGGCGGAGTTCTTC.